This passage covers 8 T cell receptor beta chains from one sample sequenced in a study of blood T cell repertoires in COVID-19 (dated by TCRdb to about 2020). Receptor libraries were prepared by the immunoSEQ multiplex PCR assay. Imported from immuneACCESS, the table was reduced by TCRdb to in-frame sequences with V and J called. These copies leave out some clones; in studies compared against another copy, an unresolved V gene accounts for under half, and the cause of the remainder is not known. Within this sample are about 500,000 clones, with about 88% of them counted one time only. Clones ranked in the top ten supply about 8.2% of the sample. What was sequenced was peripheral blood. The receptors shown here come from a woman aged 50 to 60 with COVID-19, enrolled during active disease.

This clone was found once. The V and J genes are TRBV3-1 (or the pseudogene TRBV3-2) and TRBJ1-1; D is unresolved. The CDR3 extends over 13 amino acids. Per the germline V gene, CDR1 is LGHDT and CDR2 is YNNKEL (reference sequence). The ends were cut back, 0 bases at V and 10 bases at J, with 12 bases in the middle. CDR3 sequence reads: CASSQDLAARAFF. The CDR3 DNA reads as TGTGCCAGCAGCCAAGATCTTGCGGCAAGAGCTTTCTTT.

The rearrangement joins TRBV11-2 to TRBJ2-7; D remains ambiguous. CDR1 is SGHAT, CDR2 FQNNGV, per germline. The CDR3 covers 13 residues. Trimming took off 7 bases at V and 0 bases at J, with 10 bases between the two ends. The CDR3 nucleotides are TGTGCCAGCACCCCGTGGCACTCCTACGAGCAGTACTTC. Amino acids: CASTPWHSYEQYF.

CDR3 nucleotides: TGTGCCACCAGTGATCCCGGGAGGGGGCAAGGCTACACCTTC. This codes for CATSDPGRGQGYTF. The chain combines TRBV24-1 with TRBJ1-2; 7 positions agree with TRBD1. Unmatched junction bases numbered 8, after V lost 3 bases and J lost 8 bases. In germline, CDR1 is KGHDR, CDR2 SFDVKD. The CDR3 is 14 residues long.

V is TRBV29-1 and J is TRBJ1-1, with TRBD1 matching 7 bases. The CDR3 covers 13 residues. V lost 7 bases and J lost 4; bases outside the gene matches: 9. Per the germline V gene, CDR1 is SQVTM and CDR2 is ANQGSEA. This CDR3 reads CSAQGGGGTEAFF. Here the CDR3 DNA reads TGCAGCGCCCAGGGGGGTGGAGGCACTGAAGCTTTCTTT.

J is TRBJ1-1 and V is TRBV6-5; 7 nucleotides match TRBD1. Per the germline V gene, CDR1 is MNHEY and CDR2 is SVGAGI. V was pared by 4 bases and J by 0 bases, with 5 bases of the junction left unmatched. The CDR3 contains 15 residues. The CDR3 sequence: CASSWGTVMNTEAFF. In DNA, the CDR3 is TGTGCCAGCAGTTGGGGGACAGTCATGAACACTGAAGCTTTCTTT.

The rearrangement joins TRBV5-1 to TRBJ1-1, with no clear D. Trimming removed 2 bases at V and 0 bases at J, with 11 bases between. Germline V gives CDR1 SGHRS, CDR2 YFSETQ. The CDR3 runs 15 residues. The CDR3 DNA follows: TGCGCCAGCAGCTTCTGGAGCTCTTTGAACACTGAAGCTTTCTTT. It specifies CASSFWSSLNTEAFF.

The CDR3 loop reads CASRRQGSEQYF. In DNA, the CDR3 is TGTGCCAGCAGGCGACAGGGTAGCGAGCAGTACTTC. The chain uses TRBV6-6 and TRBJ2-7; 7 nucleotides line up with TRBD1. Trimming cost V 6 bases and J 6 bases; bases outside gene matches: 5. The length of the CDR3 is 12 residues. Germline V gives CDR1 MNHNY, CDR2 SVGAGI (reference sequence).

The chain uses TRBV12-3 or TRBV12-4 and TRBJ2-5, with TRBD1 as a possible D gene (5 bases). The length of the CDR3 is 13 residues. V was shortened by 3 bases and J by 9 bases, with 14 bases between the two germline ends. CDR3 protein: CASSFGALRAQYF. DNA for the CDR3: TGTGCCAGCAGTTTTGGGGCCCTAAGAGCCCAGTACTTC.